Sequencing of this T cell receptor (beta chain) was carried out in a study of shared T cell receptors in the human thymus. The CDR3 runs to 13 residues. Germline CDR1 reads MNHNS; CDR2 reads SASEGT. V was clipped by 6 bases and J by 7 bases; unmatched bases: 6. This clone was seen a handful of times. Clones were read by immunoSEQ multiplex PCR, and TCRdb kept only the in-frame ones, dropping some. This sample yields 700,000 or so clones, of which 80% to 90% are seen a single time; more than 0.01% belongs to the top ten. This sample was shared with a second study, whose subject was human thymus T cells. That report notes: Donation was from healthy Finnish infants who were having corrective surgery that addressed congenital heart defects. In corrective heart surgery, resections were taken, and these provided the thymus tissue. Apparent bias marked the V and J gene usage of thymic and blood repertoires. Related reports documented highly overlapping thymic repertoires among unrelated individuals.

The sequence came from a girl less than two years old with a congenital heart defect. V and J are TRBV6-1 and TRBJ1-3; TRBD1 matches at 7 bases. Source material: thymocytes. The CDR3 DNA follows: TGTGCCAGCAGGCTCAGGGGGAAGAACACCATATATTTT. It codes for CASRLRGKNTIYF.